This TCR beta chain comes out of a study of regulatory T cells in long-lasting Graves disease. This clonotype was recorded many times. Antigen specificity is unknown. Time point noted: newly diagnosed GD, antithyroid drugs for less than 3 months. Researchers made the TCR library from RNA that was extracted from PBMCs. Both iRepertoire HTBI primers and Arm-PCR of CDR3 regions were used to build the TCR beta libraries. TCRdb called the multiplex PCR reads again in MiXCR, with one record for every CDR3 protein. Of a few hundred thousand distinct CDR3 sequences detected, roughly 12% appear once; the ten largest clones hold roughly 10%. Study results and limitations: Compared with new cases, persistent Graves' patients showed reduced TCR diversity.

These same records also appear under a second study, on T cells in Graves' hyperthyroidism and ophthalmopathy. That paper notes: For Graves' hyperthyroidism to be stable, ophthalmopathy could not progress within 18 months. When the TCR CDR3 underwent first-round RT-PCR, the HTBI primer set was used.

The sequencing here drew on peripheral blood mononuclear cells (PBMCs), taken at new diagnosis, from a patient treated with antithyroid drugs. This TCR was recovered from a man in his thirties or forties with Graves disease.

The CDR3 bases are TGTGCCAGCAGCTCAACGGGACTAGGTCCCGAGCAGTACTTC. Amino acids: CASSSTGLGPEQYF. The V call is TRBV7-2, the J call TRBJ2-7; 8 nucleotides match TRBD2. The CDR3 covers 14 residues. Germline values: CDR1 SGHTA, CDR2 FQGNSA. Trimming at V came to 4 bases and at J to 6 bases, leaving 8 bases not matched to a gene. The full variable domain, its missing parts supplied by reference TRBV7-2 and TRBJ2-7, is GAGVSQSPSNKVTEKGKDVELRCDPISGHTALYWYRQSLGQGLEFLIYFQGNSAPDKSGLPSDRFSAERTGGSVSTLTIQRTQQEDSAVYLCASSSTGLGPEQYFGPGTRLTVT.